Listed here are 15 T cell receptor beta chains from one sample, sequenced in a study of T cell responses to AZD1222 COVID-19 vaccine. Produced via immunoSEQ multiplex PCR; TCRdb's table is partial and in-frame only. The sample yields around 270,000 clones, approximately 94% seen once. This specimen was peripheral blood, taken 28 days after the second AZD1222 dose. Every receptor here comes from an adult who received the AZD1222 COVID-19 vaccine.

This rearrangement joins TRBV6-2 or TRBV6-3 to TRBJ1-2; D is perhaps TRBD1 (6 bases). V gave up 4 bases and J gave up 4 bases, with 7 bases separating them. The CDR3 totals 12 residues. CDR1 and CDR2 from the germline V gene are MNHEY and SVGEGT. The CDR3 coding sequence is TGTGCCAGCAGTTCGGACAGCTATGGCTACACCTTC. Protein product: CASSSDSYGYTF.

V usage is TRBV5-1 and J usage is TRBJ2-5; perhaps TRBD1 as D (6 bases). The CDR3 extends over 14 amino acids. CDR1 and CDR2 from the germline V gene are SGHRS and YFSETQ. V gave up 3 bases and J gave up 5 bases, with 14 bases separating them. CDR3: CASSSTGPRETQYF. In DNA form, the CDR3 reads TGCGCCAGCAGCTCGACAGGCCCTAGGGAGACCCAGTACTTC.

This chain links TRBV7-3 with TRBJ1-1, with 7 bases lining up with TRBD1. The V segment lost 4 bases and the J segment 2 bases; nucleotides outside the gene matches: 4. Germline V gives CDR1 SGHTA, CDR2 FQGTGA. The CDR3 contains 14 residues. Here the CDR3 DNA reads TGTGCCAGCAGCTCCGGGACAGCAAACACTGAAGCTTTCTTT. Amino acid sequence: CASSSGTANTEAFF.

The V and J genes are TRBV5-6 and TRBJ1-5, with 8 bases fitting TRBD1. This CDR3 is built from 17 residues. Trimming removed 3 bases from V and 4 bases from J; junction bases left unmatched: 12. Germline V gene data show CDR1 as SGHDT and CDR2 as YYEEEE. In nucleotides, the CDR3 is TGTGCCAGCAGCTACTACAGGGGGGCCGAAACTAATCAGCCCCAGCATTTT. Its protein is CASSYYRGAETNQPQHF.

V usage is TRBV3-1 (or the pseudogene TRBV3-2) and J usage is TRBJ1-1, with TRBD1 identical over 8 bases. V lost 4 bases and J lost 7; bases outside the gene matches: 8. Germline lookup yields CDR1 LGHDT and CDR2 YNNKEL (reference sequence). This CDR3 region has 14 residues. The CDR3 protein is CASSLMTTGGEAFF. Written as DNA, the CDR3 is TGTGCCAGCAGCCTCATGACTACAGGGGGTGAAGCTTTCTTT.

This rearrangement joins TRBV15 to TRBJ1-5; D is ambiguous. Between the trimmed V and J ends, which lost 3 bases and 7 bases, there was a span of 10 bases. Germline-derived CDR1 and CDR2 are LNHNV and YYDKDF (reference sequence). This CDR3 contains 13 residues. CDR3 bases: TGTGCCACCAGCAGGGGGTTAGGGCAGCCCCAGCATTTT. It specifies CATSRGLGQPQHF.

This chain links TRBV3-1 (or the pseudogene TRBV3-2) with TRBJ1-5, with D possibly TRBD1 on 6 matching bases. Trimming pared 5 bases from V and 9 bases from J, leaving 14 bases between. Germline CDR1 and CDR2: LGHDT and YNNKEL (reference sequence). This CDR3 is built from 13 residues. The CDR3 loop is CASSIGGGRPQHF. In DNA, the CDR3 is TGTGCCAGCAGCATAGGGGGGGGCCGGCCCCAGCATTTT.

The J gene is TRBJ1-3, the V gene TRBV9, with D unclear. The CDR3 extends over 14 amino acids. CDR1 SGDLS and CDR2 YYNGEE come from the germline V gene. Trimming cost V 6 bases and J 0 bases, with 10 bases left between them. CDR3 sequence: CASTLGHSGNTIYF. CDR3 nucleotide sequence: TGTGCCAGCACGCTGGGTCACTCTGGAAACACCATATATTTT.

The rearrangement joins TRBV5-4 to TRBJ2-5; tentative D call: TRBD1 (5 bases). The V gene's germline CDR1 is SGHNT and CDR2 YYREEE (reference sequence). The CDR3 is 13 residues long. V was pared by 4 bases and J by 5 bases, with 12 bases between. CDR3 in DNA: TGTGCCAGCAGCCCCCAGGGTCGGGAGACCCAGTACTTC. This encodes CASSPQGRETQYF.

The chain has TRBV5-4 and TRBJ2-7, with TRBD1 matching over 7 bases. This CDR3 region has 15 residues. Germline-derived CDR1 and CDR2 are SGHNT and YYREEE (reference sequence). J lost 3 bases, V lost 3 bases, and 9 bases had no gene match. Here the CDR3 reads CASSSGQEEYYEQYF. The CDR3 nucleotides are TGTGCCAGCAGCTCTGGACAGGAGGAGTACTACGAGCAGTACTTC.

CDR3 in DNA: TGTGCCAGCAGTGACAACAGGGACCCGCAGTACTTC. This sequence encodes CASSDNRDPQYF. V usage is TRBV2 and J usage is TRBJ2-7, with D tentatively TRBD1 (6 bases). V was cut by 3 bases and J by 9 bases, with 12 bases left in between. Germline values: CDR1 SNHLY, CDR2 FYNNEI. The CDR3 has 12 amino acids.

Worth noting for this clone: The sample has other DNA sequences that encode this CDR3 too. This chain links TRBV18 with TRBJ2-3; D not certain. V shed 0 bases and J shed 1 base, with 5 bases lying between them. Germline lookup yields CDR1 KGHSH and CDR2 LQKENI. The CDR3 consists of 14 residues. CDR3 loop: CASSPPPGTDTQYF. CDR3 DNA sequence: TGTGCCAGCTCACCACCTCCAGGCACAGATACGCAGTATTTT.

This clone was recorded once. The chain is built from TRBV2 and TRBJ1-6; no firm D call. This CDR3 contains 14 residues. Germline CDR1 reads SNHLY; CDR2 reads FYNNEI. Trimming pared 6 bases from V and 6 bases from J, leaving 12 bases between. The CDR3 DNA is TGTGCCAGCAGGGGTCCTACCTCTAATTCACCCCTCCACTTT. The encoded protein is CASRGPTSNSPLHF.

This clone has just one count. J is TRBJ1-2 and V is TRBV27, with 9 bases identical to TRBD1. CDR1 and CDR2 (germline): MNHEY, SMNVEV (reference sequence). The CDR3 is made up of 13 amino acids. Trimming at V came to 6 bases and at J to 6 bases, leaving 5 bases not matched to a gene. CDR3 residues: CASRTGGGHGYTF. In DNA form, the CDR3 reads TGTGCCAGCAGAACAGGGGGCGGGCATGGCTACACCTTC.

The chain carries TRBV6-5 and TRBJ2-3, with 10 bases fitting TRBD1. This CDR3 is 15 amino acids long. Germline CDR1 MNHEY, CDR2 SVGAGI. The V and J ends lost 6 bases and 5 bases, in that order; junction bases with no gene match: 8. As DNA, the CDR3 is TGTGCCAGCAGGCCTGGGACAGGGGCGGGAGATACGCAGTATTTT. It encodes CASRPGTGAGDTQYF.